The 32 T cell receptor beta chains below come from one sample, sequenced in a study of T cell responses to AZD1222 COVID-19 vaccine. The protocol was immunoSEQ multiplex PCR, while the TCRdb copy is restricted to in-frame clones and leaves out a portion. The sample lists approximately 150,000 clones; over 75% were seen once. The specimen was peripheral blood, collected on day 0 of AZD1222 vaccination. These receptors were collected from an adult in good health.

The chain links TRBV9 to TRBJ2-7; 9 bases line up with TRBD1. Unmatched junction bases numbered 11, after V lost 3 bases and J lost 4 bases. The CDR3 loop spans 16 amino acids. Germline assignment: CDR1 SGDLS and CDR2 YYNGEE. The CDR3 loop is CASSAGTGTGLYEQYF. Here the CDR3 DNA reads TGTGCCAGCAGCGCGGGGACCGGGACAGGGTTGTACGAGCAGTACTTC.

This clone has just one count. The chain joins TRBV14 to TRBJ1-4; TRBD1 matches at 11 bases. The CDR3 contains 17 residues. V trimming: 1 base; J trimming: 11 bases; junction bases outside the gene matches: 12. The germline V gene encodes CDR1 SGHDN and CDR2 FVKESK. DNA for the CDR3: TGTGCCAGCAGCCAAGTCCGGTCGGACAGGGGGCAGCCCAAACTGTTTTTT. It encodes CASSQVRSDRGQPKLFF.

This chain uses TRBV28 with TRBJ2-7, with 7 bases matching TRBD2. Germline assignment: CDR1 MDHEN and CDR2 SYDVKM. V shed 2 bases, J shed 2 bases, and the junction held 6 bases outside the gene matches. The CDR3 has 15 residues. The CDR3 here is CASSLVASGPYEQYF. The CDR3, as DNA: TGTGCCAGCAGTTTAGTCGCTAGCGGTCCCTACGAGCAGTACTTC.

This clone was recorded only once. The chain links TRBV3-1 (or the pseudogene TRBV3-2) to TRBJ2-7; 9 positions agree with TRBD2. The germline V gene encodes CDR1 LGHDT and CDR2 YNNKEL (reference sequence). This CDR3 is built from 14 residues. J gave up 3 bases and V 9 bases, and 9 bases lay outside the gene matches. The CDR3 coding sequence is TGTGCCAGTCAGAGCGGGAGGTTTAGCTACGAGCAGTACTTC. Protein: CASQSGRFSYEQYF.

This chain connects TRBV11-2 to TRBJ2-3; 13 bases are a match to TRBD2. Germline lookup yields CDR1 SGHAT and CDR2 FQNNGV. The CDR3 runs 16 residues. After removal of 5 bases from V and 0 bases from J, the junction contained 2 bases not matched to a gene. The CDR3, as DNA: TGTGCCAGCAGCCGGGGACTAGCGGGGAGCACAGATACGCAGTATTTT. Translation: CASSRGLAGSTDTQYF.

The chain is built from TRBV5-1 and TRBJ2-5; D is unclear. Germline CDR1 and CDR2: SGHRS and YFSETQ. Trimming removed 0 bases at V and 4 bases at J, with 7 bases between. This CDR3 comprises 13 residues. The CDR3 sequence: CASSLELGETQYF. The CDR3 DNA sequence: TGCGCCAGCAGCTTGGAATTAGGAGAGACCCAGTACTTC.

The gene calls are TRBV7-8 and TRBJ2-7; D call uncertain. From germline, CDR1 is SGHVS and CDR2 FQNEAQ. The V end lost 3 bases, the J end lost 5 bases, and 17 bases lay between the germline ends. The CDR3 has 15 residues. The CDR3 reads CASSFHPADFHEQYF. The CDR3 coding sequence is TGTGCCAGCAGCTTTCACCCGGCGGATTTCCACGAGCAGTACTTC.

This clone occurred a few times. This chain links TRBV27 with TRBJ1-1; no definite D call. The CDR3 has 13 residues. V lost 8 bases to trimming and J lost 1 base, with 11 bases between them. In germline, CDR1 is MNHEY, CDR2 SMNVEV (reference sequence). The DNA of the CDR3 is TGTGCCAGCCTCCCTCGGACGAACACTGAAGCTTTCTTT. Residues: CASLPRTNTEAFF.

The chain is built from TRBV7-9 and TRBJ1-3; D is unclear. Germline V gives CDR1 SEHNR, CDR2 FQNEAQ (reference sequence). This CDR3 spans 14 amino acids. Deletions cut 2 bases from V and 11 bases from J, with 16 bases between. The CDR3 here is CASSLLVHQAPIYF. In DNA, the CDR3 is TGTGCCAGCAGCTTATTGGTTCATCAGGCCCCCATATATTTT. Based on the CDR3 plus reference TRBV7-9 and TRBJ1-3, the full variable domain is DTGVSQNPRHKITKRGQNVTFRCDPISEHNRLYWYRQTLGQGPEFLTYFQNEAQLEKSRLLSDRFSAERPKGSFSTLEIQRTEQGDSAMYLCASSLLVHQAPIYFGEGSWLTVV.

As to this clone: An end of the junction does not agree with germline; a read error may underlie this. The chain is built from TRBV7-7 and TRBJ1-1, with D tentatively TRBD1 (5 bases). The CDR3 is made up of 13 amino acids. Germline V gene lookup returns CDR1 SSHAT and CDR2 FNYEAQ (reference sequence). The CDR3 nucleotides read TGTGCTAGCAGCCAAGACAGGAACACTGAAGCTTTCTTT. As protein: CASSQDRNTEAFF.

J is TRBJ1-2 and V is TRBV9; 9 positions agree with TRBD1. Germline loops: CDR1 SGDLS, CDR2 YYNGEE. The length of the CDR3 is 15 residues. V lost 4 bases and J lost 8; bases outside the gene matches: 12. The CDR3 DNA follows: TGTGCCAGCAGCCCCTGGTTACAGGGGGCGGAGGGCTACACCTTC. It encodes CASSPWLQGAEGYTF.

The CDR3 reads CSAVPSGAGNTIYF. DNA of the CDR3: TGCAGCGCGGTGCCTTCAGGGGCTGGAAACACCATATATTTT. The chain employs TRBV29-1 and TRBJ1-3; TRBD1 is a possible D gene (6 bases). This CDR3 has 14 amino acids. Germline CDR1 is SQVTM and CDR2 is ANQGSEA. The V end was cut by 7 bases, the J end by 2 bases, with 15 bases between.

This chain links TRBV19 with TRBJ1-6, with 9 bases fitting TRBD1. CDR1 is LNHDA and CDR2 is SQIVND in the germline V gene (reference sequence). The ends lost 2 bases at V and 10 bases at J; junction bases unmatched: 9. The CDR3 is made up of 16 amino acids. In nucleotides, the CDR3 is TGTGCCAGTAGTATATCATCACCGGGACAGGGATCACCCCTCCACTTT. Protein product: CASSISSPGQGSPLHF.

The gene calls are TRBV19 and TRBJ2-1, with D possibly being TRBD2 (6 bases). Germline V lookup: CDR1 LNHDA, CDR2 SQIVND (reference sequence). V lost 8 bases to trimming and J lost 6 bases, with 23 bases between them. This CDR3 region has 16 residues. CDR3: CASRRAALGSLNEQFF. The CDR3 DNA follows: TGTGCCAGTCGGCGGGCAGCACTCGGGAGCCTCAATGAGCAGTTCTTC.

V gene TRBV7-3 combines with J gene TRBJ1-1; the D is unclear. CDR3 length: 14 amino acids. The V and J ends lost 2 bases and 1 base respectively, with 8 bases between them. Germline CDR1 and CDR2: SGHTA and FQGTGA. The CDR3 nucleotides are TGTGCCAGCAGCTTATCTCCCGGGAACACTGAAGCTTTCTTT. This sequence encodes CASSLSPGNTEAFF.

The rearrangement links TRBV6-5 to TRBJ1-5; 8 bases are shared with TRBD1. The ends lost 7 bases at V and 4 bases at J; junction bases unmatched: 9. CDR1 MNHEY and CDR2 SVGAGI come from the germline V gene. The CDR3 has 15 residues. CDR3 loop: CASTGDRRGNQPQHF. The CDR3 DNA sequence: TGTGCCAGCACCGGGGACAGGCGGGGAAATCAGCCCCAGCATTTT.

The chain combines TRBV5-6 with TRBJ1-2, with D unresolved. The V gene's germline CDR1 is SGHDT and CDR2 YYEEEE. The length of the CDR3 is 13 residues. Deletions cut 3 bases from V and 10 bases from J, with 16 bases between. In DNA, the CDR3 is TGTGCCAGCAGCTCTACGGTGATTCAGTCCTACACCTTC. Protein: CASSSTVIQSYTF.

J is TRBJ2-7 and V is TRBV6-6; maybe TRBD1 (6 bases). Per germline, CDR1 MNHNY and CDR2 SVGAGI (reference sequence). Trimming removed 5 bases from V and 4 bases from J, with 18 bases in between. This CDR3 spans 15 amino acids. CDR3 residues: CASSQQGRNDYEQYF. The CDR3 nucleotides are TGTGCCAGCAGTCAACAGGGCCGGAACGATTACGAGCAGTACTTC.

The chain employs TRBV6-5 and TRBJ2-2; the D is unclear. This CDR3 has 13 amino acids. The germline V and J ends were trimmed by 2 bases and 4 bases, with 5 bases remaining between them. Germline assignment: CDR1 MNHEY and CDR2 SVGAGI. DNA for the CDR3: TGTGCCAGCAGTTACAATCCCACCGGGGAGCTGTTTTTT. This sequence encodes CASSYNPTGELFF.

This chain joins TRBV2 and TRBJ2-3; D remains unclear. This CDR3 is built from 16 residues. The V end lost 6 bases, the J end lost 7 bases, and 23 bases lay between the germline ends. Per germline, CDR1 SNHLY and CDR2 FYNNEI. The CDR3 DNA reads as TGTGCCAGCAGGACCCCTCGGCGCCTCCGAGGCAATACGCAGTATTTT. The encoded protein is CASRTPRRLRGNTQYF.

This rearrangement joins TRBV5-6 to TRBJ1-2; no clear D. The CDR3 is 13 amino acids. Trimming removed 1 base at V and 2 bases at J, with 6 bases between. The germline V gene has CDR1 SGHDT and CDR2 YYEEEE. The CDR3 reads CASSLRNNYGYTF. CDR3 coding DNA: TGTGCCAGCAGCTTGAGGAACAACTATGGCTACACCTTC.

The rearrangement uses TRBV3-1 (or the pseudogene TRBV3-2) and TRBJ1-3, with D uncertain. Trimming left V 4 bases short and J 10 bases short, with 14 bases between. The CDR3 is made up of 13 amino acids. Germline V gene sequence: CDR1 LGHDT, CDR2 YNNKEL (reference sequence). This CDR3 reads CASSPIDPGTIYF. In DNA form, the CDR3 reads TGTGCCAGCAGCCCGATCGACCCGGGGACCATATATTTT.

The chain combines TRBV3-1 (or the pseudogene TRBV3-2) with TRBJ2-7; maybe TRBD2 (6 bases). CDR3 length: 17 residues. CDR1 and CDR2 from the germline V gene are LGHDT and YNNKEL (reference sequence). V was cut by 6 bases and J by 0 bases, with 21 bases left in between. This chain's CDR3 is CASSQDYLTISSYEQYF. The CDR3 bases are TGTGCCAGCAGTCAGGACTACCTTACAATCAGCTCCTACGAGCAGTACTTC.

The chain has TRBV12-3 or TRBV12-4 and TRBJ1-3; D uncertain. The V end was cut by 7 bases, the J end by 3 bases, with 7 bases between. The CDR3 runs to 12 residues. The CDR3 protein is CASTIHGNTIYF. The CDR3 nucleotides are TGTGCCAGCACCATCCATGGAAACACCATATATTTT.

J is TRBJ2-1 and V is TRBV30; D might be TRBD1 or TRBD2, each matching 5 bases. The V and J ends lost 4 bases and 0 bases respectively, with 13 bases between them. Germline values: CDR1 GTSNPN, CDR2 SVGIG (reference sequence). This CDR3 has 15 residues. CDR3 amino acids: CAWMGDPSSYNEQFF. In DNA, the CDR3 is TGTGCCTGGATGGGGGATCCGAGCTCCTACAATGAGCAGTTCTTC. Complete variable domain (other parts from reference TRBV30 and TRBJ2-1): SQTIHQWPATLVQPVGSPLSLECTVEGTSNPNLYWYRQAAGRGLQLLFYSVGIGQISSEVPQNLSASRPQDRQFILSSKKLLLSDSGFYLCAWMGDPSSYNEQFFGPGTRLTVL.

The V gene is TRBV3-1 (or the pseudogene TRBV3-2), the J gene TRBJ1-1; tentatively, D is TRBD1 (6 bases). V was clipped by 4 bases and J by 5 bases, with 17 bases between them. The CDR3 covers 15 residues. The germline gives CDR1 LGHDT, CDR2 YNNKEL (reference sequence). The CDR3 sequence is CASSPHRVLDTEAFF. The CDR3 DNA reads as TGTGCCAGCAGCCCCCACAGGGTACTTGATACTGAAGCTTTCTTT.

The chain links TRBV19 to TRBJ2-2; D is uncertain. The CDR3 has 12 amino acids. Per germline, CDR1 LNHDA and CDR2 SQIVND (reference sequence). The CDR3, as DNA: TGTGCAAGCAGCATAGGAGTCGGGGAGCTGTTTTTT. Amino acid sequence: CASSIGVGELFF.

The CDR3 loop reads CASSQFKNTGNTIYF. The CDR3 DNA follows: TGTGCCAGCAGCCAATTTAAGAACACTGGAAACACCATATATTTT. The chain employs TRBV16 and TRBJ1-3; D not resolved. Germline V gene data show CDR1 as KGHSY and CDR2 as FQNENV. The CDR3 has 15 amino acids. V was trimmed by 1 base and J by 2 bases, leaving 9 bases between them.

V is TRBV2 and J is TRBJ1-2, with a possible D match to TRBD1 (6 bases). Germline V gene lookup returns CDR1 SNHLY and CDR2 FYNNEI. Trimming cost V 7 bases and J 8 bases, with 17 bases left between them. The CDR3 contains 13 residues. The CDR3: CASKESGGGGYTF. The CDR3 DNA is TGTGCCAGCAAGGAATCTGGGGGCGGCGGCTACACCTTC.

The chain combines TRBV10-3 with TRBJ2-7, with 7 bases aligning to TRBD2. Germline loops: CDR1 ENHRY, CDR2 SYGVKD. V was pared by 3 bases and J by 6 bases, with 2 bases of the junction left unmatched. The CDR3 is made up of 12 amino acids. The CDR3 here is CAISESGGEQYF. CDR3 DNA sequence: TGTGCCATCAGTGAATCGGGGGGCGAGCAGTACTTC.

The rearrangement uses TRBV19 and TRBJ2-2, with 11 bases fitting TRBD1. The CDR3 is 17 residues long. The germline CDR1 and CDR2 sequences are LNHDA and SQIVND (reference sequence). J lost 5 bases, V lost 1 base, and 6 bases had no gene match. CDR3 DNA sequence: TGTGCCAGTAGTATAGTGAGGACAGGGGGCGAAACCGGGGAGCTGTTTTTT. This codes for CASSIVRTGGETGELFF.

The CDR3 DNA reads as TGTGCCAGCAGTTACGGCTGGCAGGGTGACCACGAGCAGTACTTC. As protein: CASSYGWQGDHEQYF. The rearrangement uses TRBV6-5 and TRBJ2-7; the D gene is possibly TRBD1 (5 bases). Germline V lookup: CDR1 MNHEY, CDR2 SVGAGI. V lost 2 bases and J lost 5, with 16 bases in between. The CDR3 consists of 15 residues.